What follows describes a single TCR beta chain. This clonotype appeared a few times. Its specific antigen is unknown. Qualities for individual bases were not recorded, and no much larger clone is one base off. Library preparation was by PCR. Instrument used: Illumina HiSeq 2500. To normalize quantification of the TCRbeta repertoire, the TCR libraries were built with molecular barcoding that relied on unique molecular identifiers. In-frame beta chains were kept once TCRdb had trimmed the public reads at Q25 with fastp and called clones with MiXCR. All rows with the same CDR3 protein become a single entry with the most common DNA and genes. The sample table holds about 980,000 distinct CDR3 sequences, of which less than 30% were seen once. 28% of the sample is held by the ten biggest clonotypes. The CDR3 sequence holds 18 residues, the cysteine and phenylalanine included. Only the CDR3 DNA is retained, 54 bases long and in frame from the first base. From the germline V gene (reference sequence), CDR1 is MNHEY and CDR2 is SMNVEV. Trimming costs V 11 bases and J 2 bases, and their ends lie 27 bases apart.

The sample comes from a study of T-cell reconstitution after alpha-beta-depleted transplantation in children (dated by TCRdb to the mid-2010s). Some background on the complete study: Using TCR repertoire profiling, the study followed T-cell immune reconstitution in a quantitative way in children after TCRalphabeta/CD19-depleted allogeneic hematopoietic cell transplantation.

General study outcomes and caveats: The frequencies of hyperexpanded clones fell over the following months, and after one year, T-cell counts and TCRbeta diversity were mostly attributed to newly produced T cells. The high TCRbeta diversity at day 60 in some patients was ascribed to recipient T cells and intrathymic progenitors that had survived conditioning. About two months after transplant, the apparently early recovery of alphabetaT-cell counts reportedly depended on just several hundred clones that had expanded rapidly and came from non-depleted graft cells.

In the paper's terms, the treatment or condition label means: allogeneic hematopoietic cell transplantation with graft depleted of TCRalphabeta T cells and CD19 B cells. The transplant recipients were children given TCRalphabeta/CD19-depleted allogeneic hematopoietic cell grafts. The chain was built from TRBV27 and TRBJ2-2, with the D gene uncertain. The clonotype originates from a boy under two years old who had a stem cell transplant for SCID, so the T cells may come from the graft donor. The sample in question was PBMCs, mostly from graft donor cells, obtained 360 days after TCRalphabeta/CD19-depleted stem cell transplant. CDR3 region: CAGNEKVAPSSNTGELFF. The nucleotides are TGTGCCGGCAATGAAAAGGTGGCCCCGTCCTCCAACACCGGGGAGCTGTTTTTT.